Presented here are 26 T cell receptor beta chains from one specimen sequenced in a study of blood T cell repertoires in COVID-19 (dated by TCRdb to the early 2020s). Library preparation was by the immunoSEQ multiplex PCR assay. In its TCRdb copy, this immuneACCESS table keeps in-frame sequences only and misses some clones. Where compared with another copy, unresolved V genes explain less than half of these, and the others have no known cause. Counted in this sample were fewer than 300,000 clones; 88% of them appeared once. Of the sample, approximately 4% is held by the ten largest clones. The sample comprised peripheral blood. The receptors were gathered from a man aged 55 to 70 who had recovered from COVID-19.

The chain combines TRBV29-1 with TRBJ1-2; the D gene is possibly TRBD1 (5 bases). In germline, CDR1 is SQVTM, CDR2 ANQGSEA. The CDR3 is made up of 14 amino acids. V lost 4 bases and J lost 1, with 13 bases in between. The CDR3 reads CSVVSGGDNYGYTF. DNA of the CDR3: TGCAGCGTTGTTTCCGGGGGAGATAACTATGGCTACACCTTC.

About this clone itself: The sample holds other DNA sequences that translate to the same CDR3. The J gene is TRBJ2-7, the V gene TRBV5-6; no firm D call. Trimming removed 0 bases from V and 1 base from J, with 5 bases in between. The germline V gene encodes CDR1 SGHDT and CDR2 YYEEEE. This CDR3 has 13 amino acids. DNA of the CDR3: TGTGCCAGCAGCTTGGGTCGGTCCTACGAGCAGTACTTC. The encoded protein is CASSLGRSYEQYF.

The V and J genes are TRBV3-1 (or the pseudogene TRBV3-2) and TRBJ2-7, with 7 positions matching TRBD2. The CDR3 runs 14 residues. Losses at the gene ends were 4 bases for V and 1 base for J; bases not matched to a gene: 4. The germline CDR1 and CDR2 sequences are LGHDT and YNNKEL (reference sequence). The CDR3 sequence: CASSRGEGSYEQYF. The CDR3 DNA follows: TGTGCCAGCAGCCGGGGGGAGGGTTCCTACGAGCAGTACTTC.

The chain carries TRBV7-8 and TRBJ2-7; D not resolved. The ends were cut back, 5 bases at V and 2 bases at J, with 10 bases in the middle. This CDR3 has 13 residues. Germline V lookup: CDR1 SGHVS, CDR2 FQNEAQ. CDR3 amino acids: CASSHDKTYEQYF. Written as DNA, the CDR3 is TGTGCCAGCAGCCATGACAAGACCTACGAGCAGTACTTC.

V usage is TRBV27 and J usage is TRBJ2-1; 7 nucleotides agree with TRBD1. Germline V gene sequence: CDR1 MNHEY, CDR2 SMNVEV (reference sequence). The CDR3 covers 14 residues. J gave up 8 bases and V 5 bases, and 9 bases lay outside the gene matches. The CDR3 nucleotides are TGTGCCAGCAGTCTCATGACAGGGACCGATGAGCAGTTCTTC. It translates to CASSLMTGTDEQFF.

The chain recombines TRBV9 with TRBJ1-3; D not certain. Trimming left V 3 bases short and J 0 bases short, with 7 bases between. CDR3 length equals 14 residues. CDR1 SGDLS and CDR2 YYNGEE come from the germline V gene. The CDR3 nucleotides read TGTGCCAGCAGCGACTCCTACTCTGGAAACACCATATATTTT. Its translation is CASSDSYSGNTIYF. The whole variable domain, remainder taken from reference TRBV9 and TRBJ1-3, is DSGVTQTPKHLITATGQRVTLRCSPRSGDLSVYWYQQSLDQGLQFLIQYYNGEERAKGNILERFSAQQFPDLHSELNLSSLELGDSALYFCASSDSYSGNTIYFGEGSWLTVV.

V usage is TRBV7-9 and J usage is TRBJ1-1, with a weak D call TRBD1 (6 bases). V was shortened by 5 bases and J by 3 bases, with 13 bases between the two germline ends. In germline, CDR1 is SEHNR, CDR2 FQNEAQ (reference sequence). The CDR3 is 14 amino acids. The CDR3 loop is CASSTVGAYTEAFF. The CDR3 coding sequence is TGTGCCAGCAGCACAGTGGGGGCTTACACTGAAGCTTTCTTT.

The chain carries TRBV6-5 and TRBJ2-5; the D gene is possibly TRBD2 (7 bases). CDR3 length: 16 residues. The V and J ends lost 0 bases and 2 bases respectively, with 13 bases between them. Germline V gene sequence: CDR1 MNHEY, CDR2 SVGAGI. CDR3 protein: CASSYSTGGRQETQYF. CDR3 DNA sequence: TGTGCCAGCAGTTACTCGACGGGGGGCCGACAAGAGACCCAGTACTTC.

This clone showed up just a few times. The chain is built from TRBV5-1 and TRBJ1-1; TRBD1 matches at 9 bases. The V gene end was trimmed by 3 bases and the J gene end by 4 bases; junction bases not matched to a gene: 7. Germline V CDR1 and CDR2: SGHRS, YFSETQ. This CDR3 contains 15 residues. CDR3 in DNA: TGCGCCAGCAGCTCGACAGGGGGGTGGCCCACTGAAGCTTTCTTT. Its protein is CASSSTGGWPTEAFF. Full variable domain (rest looked up from reference TRBV5-1 and TRBJ1-1): KAGVTQTPRYLIKTRGQQVTLSCSPISGHRSVSWYQQTPGQGLQFLFEYFSETQRNKGNFPGRFSGRQFSNSRSEMNVSTLELGDSALYLCASSSTGGWPTEAFFGQGTRLTVV.

The rearrangement joins TRBV5-6 to TRBJ2-7, with D possibly being TRBD2 (5 bases). Germline V gives CDR1 SGHDT, CDR2 YYEEEE. The CDR3 is 12 residues long. With 4 bases removed from V and 4 bases from J, the gap between germline ends came to 9 bases. CDR3 sequence (DNA): TGTGCCAGCAGCGGAGGCCTTTACGAGCAGTACTTC. It codes for CASSGGLYEQYF. The full variable domain, rest sourced from reference TRBV5-6 and TRBJ2-7, is DAGVTQSPTHLIKTRGQQVTLRCSPKSGHDTVSWYQQALGQGPQFIFQYYEEEERQRGNFPDRFSGHQFPNYSSELNVNALLLGDSALYLCASSGGLYEQYFGPGTRLTVT.

The chain combines TRBV27 with TRBJ2-1; D is ambiguous. CDR1 is MNHEY, CDR2 SMNVEV, per germline (reference sequence). V was trimmed by 3 bases and J by 4 bases, leaving 22 bases between them. This CDR3 region has 18 residues. CDR3 protein: CASSFPTHSRSRYNEQFF. The CDR3 DNA reads as TGTGCCAGCAGTTTCCCAACCCACTCAAGATCCCGTTACAATGAGCAGTTCTTC.

The V and J genes are TRBV27 and TRBJ2-7; a weak D match, TRBD1 (5 bases). Looked up from germline, CDR1 is MNHEY and CDR2 is SMNVEV (reference sequence). This CDR3 contains 16 residues. Trimming removed 2 bases at V and 6 bases at J, with 20 bases between. The CDR3 DNA reads TGTGCCAGCAGTTTAATCCAGCCTAGGGGTCACGCCGAGCAGTACTTC. Its protein product is CASSLIQPRGHAEQYF.

V usage is TRBV3-1 (or the pseudogene TRBV3-2) and J usage is TRBJ2-3; 12 nucleotides align to TRBD1. Looked up from germline, CDR1 is LGHDT and CDR2 is YNNKEL (reference sequence). V trimming: 5 bases; J trimming: 7 bases; junction bases outside the gene matches: 7. The length of the CDR3 is 15 residues. CDR3: CASSVGGQGAYTQYF. The CDR3 DNA is TGTGCCAGCAGCGTTGGGGGACAGGGGGCCTATACGCAGTATTTT.

This chain links TRBV18 with TRBJ2-3, with TRBD1 identical over 9 bases. Germline CDR1 is KGHSH and CDR2 is LQKENI. The CDR3 has 15 residues. V lost 2 bases and J lost 5; bases outside the gene matches: 5. In DNA, the CDR3 is TGTGCCAGCTCACCAAAACAGGGGGCGGGAGATACGCAGTATTTT. Amino acid sequence: CASSPKQGAGDTQYF.

This clone is a singleton in its sample. The chain recombines TRBV7-2 with TRBJ1-3, with TRBD1 matching over 9 bases. The CDR3 is 18 residues long. J was trimmed by 4 bases and V by 1 base; bases with no gene match: 11. The germline V gene has CDR1 SGHTA and CDR2 FQGNSA. Here the CDR3 reads CASSLGSRTGVSGNTIYF. The CDR3 DNA reads as TGTGCCAGCAGCTTAGGGTCTAGGACAGGGGTTTCCGGAAACACCATATATTTT.

V usage is TRBV24-1 and J usage is TRBJ1-2; D not resolved. The CDR3 is 13 amino acids. Trimming stripped 3 bases from V and 5 bases from J, with 9 bases between. CDR1 is KGHDR, CDR2 SFDVKD, per germline. CDR3 DNA: TGTGCCACCAGTGATCCAGGAGGGTATGGCTACACCTTC. This translates into CATSDPGGYGYTF.

This chain uses TRBV18 with TRBJ1-4; 10 bases agree with TRBD1. The CDR3 sequence is 18 residues long. Germline V CDR1 and CDR2: KGHSH, LQKENI. The V gene end was trimmed by 3 bases and the J gene end by 8 bases; junction bases not matched to a gene: 15. The chain's CDR3 is CASSPDRGRRTADEKLFF. DNA of the CDR3: TGTGCCAGCTCACCCGACAGGGGGCGTCGTACGGCGGACGAAAAACTGTTTTTT.

This rearrangement joins TRBV19 to TRBJ1-2; 8 bases are shared with TRBD1. Germline CDR1 and CDR2: LNHDA and SQIVND (reference sequence). The CDR3 has 15 amino acids. V was pared by 4 bases and J by 5 bases, with 9 bases of the junction left unmatched. The DNA for the CDR3 is TGTGCCAGTAGTACGGAGGACAGGGTTAGGTATGGCTACACCTTC. Translated: CASSTEDRVRYGYTF. Supplemented by reference TRBV19 and TRBJ1-2, the full variable domain reads DGGITQSPKYLFRKEGQNVTLSCEQNLNHDAMYWYRQDPGQGLRLIYYSQIVNDFQKGDIAEGYSVSREKKESFPLTVTSAQKNPTAFYLCASSTEDRVRYGYTFGSGTRLTVV.

V is TRBV5-5 and J is TRBJ2-1; 9 bases are a match to TRBD2. CDR1 and CDR2 from the germline V gene are SGHKS and YYEKEE (reference sequence). The CDR3 contains 15 residues. Trimming removed 4 bases from V and 3 bases from J; junction bases left unmatched: 5. The CDR3 DNA reads TGTGCCAGCAGCCCCCTAGCGGGGTTCTACAATGAGCAGTTCTTC. It translates to CASSPLAGFYNEQFF.

This clone was observed a single time. This chain links TRBV11-2 with TRBJ1-4; D is uncertain. The length of the CDR3 is 12 residues. Germline V gene data show CDR1 as SGHAT and CDR2 as FQNNGV. The ends were cut back, 4 bases at V and 4 bases at J, with 4 bases in the middle. The CDR3 DNA follows: TGTGCCAGCAGCTCCTTTAATGAAAAACTGTTTTTT. Translated, it gives CASSSFNEKLFF. The variable domain in full, completed from reference TRBV11-2 and TRBJ1-4, reads EAGVAQSPRYKIIEKRQSVAFWCNPISGHATLYWYQQILGQGPKLLIQFQNNGVVDDSQLPKDRFSAERLKGVDSTLKIQPAKLEDSAVYLCASSSFNEKLFFGSGTQLSVL.

This clone was detected only a few times. V gene TRBV12-3 or TRBV12-4 combines with J gene TRBJ2-7; D gene ambiguous. V lost 6 bases and J 3 bases, leaving 9 bases between the germline ends. The CDR3 contains 12 residues. CDR3 protein: CASSTVIYEQYF. The DNA for the CDR3 is TGTGCCAGCAGCACGGTGATCTACGAGCAGTACTTC.

The chain recombines TRBV11-2 with TRBJ2-7; tentative D call: TRBD2 (5 bases). CDR3 length: 15 amino acids. Germline V gene sequence: CDR1 SGHAT, CDR2 FQNNGV. The ends were cut back, 5 bases at V and 0 bases at J, with 14 bases in the middle. The CDR3 region has the DNA TGTGCCAGCAGCCGCACAGCGGACGGCTCCTACGAGCAGTACTTC. This translates into CASSRTADGSYEQYF. The full variable domain, completed using reference TRBV11-2 and TRBJ2-7, is EAGVAQSPRYKIIEKRQSVAFWCNPISGHATLYWYQQILGQGPKLLIQFQNNGVVDDSQLPKDRFSAERLKGVDSTLKIQPAKLEDSAVYLCASSRTADGSYEQYFGPGTRLTVT.

This clone was counted a few times. The chain couples TRBV5-6 to TRBJ2-2; a weak D match, TRBD2 (5 bases). V was cut by 2 bases and J by 0 bases, with 14 bases left in between. Looked up from germline, CDR1 is SGHDT and CDR2 is YYEEEE. The CDR3 runs to 17 residues. The CDR3 region has the DNA TGTGCCAGCAGCTTCTCACTGACGGGAACGAACACCGGGGAGCTGTTTTTT. Translating gives CASSFSLTGTNTGELFF.

This rearrangement joins TRBV6-6 to TRBJ1-2; D gene unclear. Trimming removed 6 bases at V and 2 bases at J, with 13 bases between. Germline CDR1 is MNHNY and CDR2 is SVGAGI (reference sequence). There are 14 residues in the CDR3. CDR3 sequence (DNA): TGTGCCAGCAGGCTCGGACTGCTGAACTATGGCTACACCTTC. It is translated as CASRLGLLNYGYTF.

There are many counts of this clone. The rearrangement uses TRBV21-1 and TRBJ2-2; the table's D call, TRBD2, has no DNA check behind it. TRBV21-1 is termed a pseudogene. The CDR3 sequence is 13 residues long. The CDR3 protein is CASSLSGTGELFF. The DNA of the CDR3 is TGTGCCAGCAGCCTATCGGGGACCGGGGAGCTGTTTTTT.

This chain joins TRBV4-2 and TRBJ1-1; TRBD1 is a possible D gene (5 bases). V lost 0 bases to trimming and J lost 14 bases, with 16 bases between them. The CDR3 is made up of 13 amino acids. The germline V gene has CDR1 LGHNA and CDR2 YNFKEQ. CDR3 loop: CASSQEAQGDPFF. CDR3 sequence (DNA): TGTGCCAGCAGCCAAGAGGCGCAGGGTGATCCCTTCTTT.